A selection of T cell receptor beta chains follows, all from one sample in a study of cytomegalovirus exposure and HLA in healthy donors. Produced via immunoSEQ multiplex PCR; TCRdb's table is partial and in-frame only. Of over 150,000 clones in the sample, around 85% are singletons; the top ten hold about a sixth. The sequenced sample was PBMCs. The source is a young man in good health and CMV-seropositive. The CDR3 runs from the conserved cysteine through the conserved F or W. D genes are given only for firm matches. Only part of the rows carry a size: once, few, many, or a class if the clone is expanded.

j_gene,len,abundance,d_gene,v_gene,CDR3nt,CDR3aa
TRBJ1-4,11,few,.,TRBV6-1,TGTGCCAGCAGTGAAGCACAGCTTCTGTTTTTT,CASSEAQLLFF
TRBJ2-3,15,.,.,TRBV18,TGTGCCAGCTCACCACCGAATCAGGGCAGAGATACGCAGTATTTT,CASSPPNQGRDTQYF
TRBJ2-5,15,.,TRBD1,TRBV5-1,TGCGCCAGCAGCACGGGACAGGACCCCCAAGAGACCCAGTACTTC,CASSTGQDPQETQYF
TRBJ2-1,12,.,.,TRBV5-4,TGTGCCAGCAGCTTGTCGGTAAATGAGCAGTTCTTC,CASSLSVNEQFF
TRBJ1-1,15,.,.,TRBV28,TGTGCCAGCAGTTTGACTGTCCTGGGGAACACTGAAGCTTTCTTT,CASSLTVLGNTEAFF
TRBJ1-2,14,.,.,TRBV6-5,TGTGCCAGCAGTAAAGTAGGAGTTTTAGATGGCTACACCTTC,CASSKVGVLDGYTF
TRBJ1-6,14,few,.,TRBV18,TGTGCCAGCTCCCCCGGGGGTACGGATTCACCCCTCCACTTT,CASSPGGTDSPLHF
TRBJ2-7,14,.,.,TRBV5-1,TGCGCCAGCAGCTTGGACAGGCCCCTCTACGAGCAGTACTTC,CASSLDRPLYEQYF
TRBJ2-7,15,.,TRBD1,TRBV15,TGTGCCACCAGCAGAGAACAGGGGGCGAGGGACGAGCAGTACTTC,CATSREQGARDEQYF
TRBJ2-1,14,.,TRBD2,TRBV19,TGTGCCAGTAGCCTAGCGGGAGTCAACAATGAGCAGTTCTTC,CASSLAGVNNEQFF
TRBJ1-2,11,.,.,TRBV6-1,TGTGCCAGCAGTAACAGCTATGGCTACACCTTC,CASSNSYGYTF
TRBJ2-5,14,many,.,TRBV11-2,TGTGCCAGCAGCCCATTATCCGGGAAAGAGACCCAGTACTTC,CASSPLSGKETQYF
TRBJ2-1,14,.,.,TRBV2,TGTGCCAGCAGTGATATCAGTAGGAGCGATGAGCAGTTCTTC,CASSDISRSDEQFF
TRBJ1-1,15,.,.,TRBV7-9,TGTGCCAGCAGCCCCCGGACGGGGATCAACACTGAAGCTTTCTTT,CASSPRTGINTEAFF
TRBJ1-2,13,.,.,TRBV28,TGTGCCAGCAGTTCCGAGGTCAACTATGGCTACACCTTC,CASSSEVNYGYTF
TRBJ1-4,15,once,.,TRBV5-1,TGCGCCAGCAGCTCTCGGGGGAAGCCTAATGAAAAACTGTTTTTT,CASSSRGKPNEKLFF
TRBJ2-7,14,.,TRBD1,TRBV6-6,TGTGCCAGCAGTTCCTCGACAGGGACCTACGAGCAGTACTTC,CASSSSTGTYEQYF
TRBJ2-1,13,.,.,TRBV27,TGTGCCAGCAGTTTGGGCAACTACAATGAGCAGTTCTTC,CASSLGNYNEQFF
TRBJ2-7,15,.,.,TRBV15,TGTGCCACCAGCCTATCCTCGGGGAACTCCTACGAGCAGTACTTC,CATSLSSGNSYEQYF
TRBJ1-2,13,.,.,TRBV6-5,TGTGCCAGCAGCCCCTTGCGGGGGGATGGCTACACCTTC,CASSPLRGDGYTF
TRBJ1-3,16,.,.,TRBV19,TGTGCCAGTCCTATAGGGGGGGGAACAACTCGAAACACCATATATTTT,CASPIGGGTTRNTIYF
TRBJ2-1,15,.,.,TRBV4-2,TGTGCCAGCAGCCAAGATCGGGGCTCCTACAATGAGCAGTTCTTC,CASSQDRGSYNEQFF
TRBJ1-2,12,.,.,TRBV28,TGTGCCAGCAGTTCAACAGACTATGGCTACACCTTC,CASSSTDYGYTF
TRBJ1-2,11,.,TRBD1,TRBV9,TGTGCCAGCAGCTCCAGGGGGGGCTACACCTTC,CASSSRGGYTF
TRBJ2-1,15,.,.,TRBV5-1,TGCGCCAGCAGCTTCGGGGTAGGCTCCTACAATGAGCAGTTCTTC,CASSFGVGSYNEQFF
TRBJ2-2,15,.,TRBD1,TRBV9,TGTGCCAGCAGTCCCACAGGGGCCGCCACCGGGGAGCTGTTTTTT,CASSPTGAATGELFF
TRBJ2-2,15,.,TRBD2,TRBV6-5,TGTGCCAGCAGTTACACTAGCGGGAGGCCCGGGGAGCTGTTTTTT,CASSYTSGRPGELFF
TRBJ2-5,15,.,TRBD2,TRBV28,TGTGCCAGCAGTTTCATCGCGGGGGGTCAAGAGACCCAGTACTTC,CASSFIAGGQETQYF
TRBJ2-3,11,.,.,TRBV20-1,TGCAGTGCTGGACTAACAGATACGCAGTATTTT,CSAGLTDTQYF
TRBJ2-5,15,once,.,TRBV28,TGTGCCAGCAGTTTACATGGGCAGGGGCTGGAGACCCAGTACTTC,CASSLHGQGLETQYF
TRBJ2-5,15,.,TRBD1,TRBV7-8,TGTGCCAGCAGCTTAGGGGACAGCCTTGGGGAGACCCAGTACTTC,CASSLGDSLGETQYF
TRBJ2-7,15,.,TRBD2,TRBV7-2,TGTGCCAGCAGCCAGACTAGCGGGGGGGCCATCGAGCAGTACTTC,CASSQTSGGAIEQYF
TRBJ2-1,16,.,.,TRBV28,TGTGCCAGCAGCTTACACGGTTCCCCCGTTTCCAATGAGCAGTTCTTC,CASSLHGSPVSNEQFF
TRBJ2-7,16,.,.,TRBV5-1,TGCGCCAGCAGCTCCCCTCGCGGCCAGGGGACCTACGAGCAGTACTTC,CASSSPRGQGTYEQYF
TRBJ2-7,15,.,TRBD1,TRBV9,TGTGCCAGCAGCCCTATACAGGGGTATCCCTACGAGCAGTACTTC,CASSPIQGYPYEQYF
TRBJ2-7,16,.,TRBD2,TRBV4-1,TGCGCCAGCAGCCAAGTCGAGGGAGCGGGGGTACACGAGCAGTACTTC,CASSQVEGAGVHEQYF
TRBJ1-6,15,.,.,TRBV7-9,TGTGCCAGCAGCTTAACTCGGGGGGAGAATTCACCCCTCCACTTT,CASSLTRGENSPLHF
TRBJ1-1,16,.,.,TRBV5-1,TGCGCCAGCAGTCTTAGACAGGCGGGGGAGCACACTGAAGCTTTCTTT,CASSLRQAGEHTEAFF
TRBJ2-1,15,.,TRBD1,TRBV11-2,TGTGCCAGCAGTCAACAGGACAGGCAATACAATGAGCAGTTCTTC,CASSQQDRQYNEQFF
TRBJ2-3,16,.,TRBD2,TRBV7-8,TGTGCCAGCAGCTTAGCAAGGCGGGGGGCCGCAGATACGCAGTATTTT,CASSLARRGAADTQYF
TRBJ2-3,15,.,.,TRBV7-8,TGTGCCAGCAGCTTAGGTCCAGGGAGCACAGATACGCAGTATTTT,CASSLGPGSTDTQYF